A selection of T cell receptor beta chains follows, all from one sample in a study of cytomegalovirus exposure and HLA in healthy donors. The repertoire was sequenced with immunoSEQ multiplex PCR; TCRdb's copy has only in-frame clones and lacks some. The table includes about 120,000 clones, more than 75% detected once. Sequencing input: PBMCs. The receptors stem from a woman aged 30 to 39 in good health and CMV-seronegative. The CDR3 runs from the conserved cysteine through the conserved F or W. D genes are given only for firm matches. Size tells how often a clone was seen (once, few, many) or the class of an expanded clone, and some rows leave it out.

abundance: NA
j_gene: TRBJ2-1
v_gene: TRBV18
d_gene: TRBD2
CDR3nt: TGTGCCAGCTCACCAAACATCGGGGGGAACAATGAGCAGTTCTTC
CDR3aa: CASSPNIGGNNEQFF

abundance: NA
j_gene: TRBJ1-4
v_gene: TRBV7-2
d_gene: TRBD1
CDR3nt: TGTGCCAGCAGCATACTCAGGGGGCGCTTCACTAATGAAAAACTGTTTTTT
CDR3aa: CASSILRGRFTNEKLFF

abundance: once
j_gene: TRBJ1-2
v_gene: TRBV4-1
d_gene: TRBD1
CDR3nt: TGCGCCAGCAGCCAACCCCCAAGGAGGGGGCCCGGTGGCTACACCTTC
CDR3aa: CASSQPPRRGPGGYTF

abundance: NA
j_gene: TRBJ1-2
v_gene: TRBV7-2
d_gene: NA
CDR3nt: TGTGCCAGCAGCTTATCCTTGGGGCCCGGGGGCTACACCTTC
CDR3aa: CASSLSLGPGGYTF

abundance: NA
j_gene: TRBJ2-1
v_gene: TRBV29-1
d_gene: NA
CDR3nt: TGCAGCGTTGAAGATCGGAATGAGCAGTTCTTC
CDR3aa: CSVEDRNEQFF

abundance: NA
j_gene: TRBJ1-5
v_gene: TRBV18
d_gene: NA
CDR3nt: TGTGCCAGCTCACCAAATAGTATAGTGGACAACAATCAGCCCCAGCATTTT
CDR3aa: CASSPNSIVDNNQPQHF

abundance: NA
j_gene: TRBJ1-1
v_gene: TRBV5-1
d_gene: NA
CDR3nt: TGCGCCAGCGTCGCAGGGGACACTGAAGCTTTCTTT
CDR3aa: CASVAGDTEAFF

abundance: NA
j_gene: TRBJ1-2
v_gene: TRBV7-2
d_gene: NA
CDR3nt: TGTGCCAGCAGCTTAGGGACCCTTGGGGCGGATGGCTACACCTTC
CDR3aa: CASSLGTLGADGYTF

abundance: NA
j_gene: TRBJ2-1
v_gene: TRBV7-6
d_gene: NA
CDR3nt: TGTGCCAGCAGCCCGAACTCCTACTCCTACAATGAGCAGTTCTTC
CDR3aa: CASSPNSYSYNEQFF

abundance: NA
j_gene: TRBJ1-5
v_gene: TRBV6-5
d_gene: NA
CDR3nt: TGTGCCAGCAGCGGCCATGCGGGGGGCAATCAGCCCCAGCATTTT
CDR3aa: CASSGHAGGNQPQHF

abundance: NA
j_gene: TRBJ2-3
v_gene: TRBV6-1
d_gene: NA
CDR3nt: TGTGCCAGCAGTGAAGGAGGGACTAGCACAGATACGCAGTATTTT
CDR3aa: CASSEGGTSTDTQYF

abundance: NA
j_gene: TRBJ1-5
v_gene: TRBV2
d_gene: TRBD1
CDR3nt: TGTGCCAGCAGTGGCGACAGGGCTCAGCCCCAGCATTTT
CDR3aa: CASSGDRAQPQHF

abundance: NA
j_gene: TRBJ1-1
v_gene: TRBV5-1
d_gene: TRBD1
CDR3nt: TGCGCCAGCAGCTTGCACAGGGGTGGGACTGAAGCTTTCTTT
CDR3aa: CASSLHRGGTEAFF

abundance: NA
j_gene: TRBJ1-1
v_gene: TRBV7-9
d_gene: NA
CDR3nt: TGTGCCAGCAGCGCTAAAAACCAGGGGAACACTGAAGCTTTCTTT
CDR3aa: CASSAKNQGNTEAFF

abundance: NA
j_gene: TRBJ1-4
v_gene: TRBV11-3
d_gene: NA
CDR3nt: TGTGCCAGCAGCTTATTTCAGGGACTTAATGAAAAACTGTTTTTT
CDR3aa: CASSLFQGLNEKLFF

abundance: NA
j_gene: TRBJ1-2
v_gene: TRBV5-1
d_gene: NA
CDR3nt: TGCGCCAGCAGCTTGGCCGAGGGATTTAACTATGGCTACACCTTC
CDR3aa: CASSLAEGFNYGYTF

abundance: NA
j_gene: TRBJ1-6
v_gene: TRBV2
d_gene: TRBD1
CDR3nt: TGTGCCAGCAGTGAAACACAGGGGAGATCACCCCTCCACTTT
CDR3aa: CASSETQGRSPLHF

abundance: NA
j_gene: TRBJ2-2
v_gene: TRBV9
d_gene: TRBD2
CDR3nt: TGTGCCAGCAGCCCCCAACTAGCGGGGGGGTTCGAGCTGTTTTTT
CDR3aa: CASSPQLAGGFELFF

abundance: NA
j_gene: TRBJ2-2
v_gene: TRBV5-3
d_gene: NA
CDR3nt: TGTGCCAGAAGCTTTCGCCAGGCTTCCGCGAACACCGGGGAGCTGTTTTTT
CDR3aa: CARSFRQASANTGELFF

abundance: NA
j_gene: TRBJ1-1
v_gene: TRBV5-1
d_gene: TRBD1
CDR3nt: TGCGCCAGCAGCTCAGTCACAGGGGGGACTGAAGCTTTCTTT
CDR3aa: CASSSVTGGTEAFF

abundance: NA
j_gene: TRBJ2-4
v_gene: TRBV7-3
d_gene: TRBD1
CDR3nt: TGTGCCAGCAGCTTAGGCCCACAGGGGCTCCCCAAAAACATTCAGTACTTC
CDR3aa: CASSLGPQGLPKNIQYF

abundance: NA
j_gene: TRBJ2-7
v_gene: TRBV25-1
d_gene: NA
CDR3nt: TGTGCCAGCAGTGAATCTAGGGGTTCCTACGAGCAGTACTTC
CDR3aa: CASSESRGSYEQYF

abundance: few
j_gene: TRBJ1-3
v_gene: TRBV6-1
d_gene: NA
CDR3nt: TGTGCCAGCAGTGAGGCAGGAAACACCATATATTTT
CDR3aa: CASSEAGNTIYF

abundance: few
j_gene: TRBJ1-1
v_gene: TRBV5-1
d_gene: NA
CDR3nt: TGCGCCAGCAGTCCGGGACACATCCCGGGGAACACTGAAGCTTTCTTT
CDR3aa: CASSPGHIPGNTEAFF

abundance: NA
j_gene: TRBJ2-2
v_gene: TRBV5-4
d_gene: NA
CDR3nt: TGTGCCAGCAGCCTAAGAGCAGGGGCGACCGGGGAGCTGTTTTTT
CDR3aa: CASSLRAGATGELFF

abundance: once
j_gene: TRBJ2-7
v_gene: TRBV4-3
d_gene: NA
CDR3nt: TGCGCCAGCAGCCAAGATCGGGCAGGGCGATACGAGCAGTACTTC
CDR3aa: CASSQDRAGRYEQYF

abundance: NA
j_gene: TRBJ2-5
v_gene: TRBV30
d_gene: NA
CDR3nt: TGTGCCTGGAGTCCATTGAGGGCGTTCGAGACCCAGTACTTC
CDR3aa: CAWSPLRAFETQYF

abundance: NA
j_gene: TRBJ2-3
v_gene: TRBV30
d_gene: NA
CDR3nt: TGTGCCTGGAGTGGTGGAGCAGATACGCAGTATTTT
CDR3aa: CAWSGGADTQYF

abundance: NA
j_gene: TRBJ2-2
v_gene: TRBV5-6
d_gene: NA
CDR3nt: TGTGCCAGCAGCGCCTGGGGGGAATTGCCGACCGGGGAGCTGTTTTTT
CDR3aa: CASSAWGELPTGELFF

abundance: NA
j_gene: TRBJ1-2
v_gene: TRBV7-6
d_gene: TRBD1
CDR3nt: TGTGCCAGCAGCTCTCTACGGGGGGACAGGGTCGGCTATGGCTACACCTTC
CDR3aa: CASSSLRGDRVGYGYTF

abundance: NA
j_gene: TRBJ1-1
v_gene: TRBV7-3
d_gene: NA
CDR3nt: TGTGCCAGCAGCTTAAACGGTATAACGACTGAAGCTTTCTTT
CDR3aa: CASSLNGITTEAFF

abundance: NA
j_gene: TRBJ2-5
v_gene: TRBV4-3
d_gene: TRBD2
CDR3nt: TGCGCCAGCAGCCAAGAGTGGGCAGCGGGGGGGCCCGAGACCCAGTACTTC
CDR3aa: CASSQEWAAGGPETQYF

abundance: NA
j_gene: TRBJ2-5
v_gene: TRBV5-3
d_gene: TRBD1
CDR3nt: TGTGCCAGAAGCACCCTCCGGACAGGGGTAAATCGAGAGACCCAGTACTTC
CDR3aa: CARSTLRTGVNRETQYF

abundance: medium-sized
j_gene: TRBJ2-7
v_gene: TRBV27
d_gene: TRBD1
CDR3nt: TGTGCCAGCAGGCCGGGACAGGTATCAGGAGAGCAGTACTTC
CDR3aa: CASRPGQVSGEQYF

abundance: NA
j_gene: TRBJ2-1
v_gene: TRBV7-3
d_gene: NA
CDR3nt: TGTGCCAGCAGCCTTAGACAGGCCTCCTACAATGAGCAGTTCTTC
CDR3aa: CASSLRQASYNEQFF

abundance: NA
j_gene: TRBJ2-7
v_gene: TRBV30
d_gene: NA
CDR3nt: TGTGCCTGGAGTGCAGGATTCACGGGGGGCCTTTCCTACGAGCAGTACTTC
CDR3aa: CAWSAGFTGGLSYEQYF

abundance: NA
j_gene: TRBJ2-1
v_gene: TRBV18
d_gene: TRBD1
CDR3nt: TGTGCCAGCTCACCAGGCAGGGGGTCCATGGATGAGCAGTTCTTC
CDR3aa: CASSPGRGSMDEQFF

abundance: few
j_gene: TRBJ1-4
v_gene: TRBV5-1
d_gene: NA
CDR3nt: TGCGCCAGCAGCCTCGGACAAAGGGTTGAAAAACTGTTTTTT
CDR3aa: CASSLGQRVEKLFF

abundance: NA
j_gene: TRBJ2-5
v_gene: TRBV5-8
d_gene: NA
CDR3nt: TGTGCCAGCAGCCTCGGGAAGTGGGGTAGCCAAGAGACCCAGTACTTC
CDR3aa: CASSLGKWGSQETQYF

abundance: NA
j_gene: TRBJ1-2
v_gene: TRBV6-1
d_gene: TRBD1
CDR3nt: TGTGCCAGCAGTGACAACCGGGACAGGGGATGGTATGGCTACACCTTC
CDR3aa: CASSDNRDRGWYGYTF

abundance: NA
j_gene: TRBJ1-2
v_gene: TRBV11-2
d_gene: TRBD1
CDR3nt: TGTGCCAGCAGCTTCGGCACCGGGACAGGGAAACTATATGGCTACACCTTC
CDR3aa: CASSFGTGTGKLYGYTF

abundance: NA
j_gene: TRBJ1-1
v_gene: TRBV7-3
d_gene: NA
CDR3nt: TGTGCCAGCAGCACCGGTCCGAACACTGAAGCTTTCTTT
CDR3aa: CASSTGPNTEAFF

abundance: NA
j_gene: TRBJ2-7
v_gene: TRBV5-6
d_gene: NA
CDR3nt: TGTGCCAGCAGCAGAGGAAACAGGCTGCCTTCCTACGAGCAGTACTTC
CDR3aa: CASSRGNRLPSYEQYF

abundance: NA
j_gene: TRBJ2-5
v_gene: TRBV29-1
d_gene: NA
CDR3nt: TGCAGCTTCCTGGACGGGGGATCCCAGACCCAGTACTTC
CDR3aa: CSFLDGGSQTQYF

abundance: NA
j_gene: TRBJ2-2
v_gene: TRBV25-1
d_gene: TRBD1
CDR3nt: TGTGCCAGCAGTGCAGGGACAGGGGATCCCGGGGAGCTGTTTTTT
CDR3aa: CASSAGTGDPGELFF

abundance: NA
j_gene: TRBJ2-3
v_gene: TRBV11-3
d_gene: NA
CDR3nt: TGTGCCAGCAGCTCCGGCGGGGCTACAGGAACAGATACGCAGTATTTT
CDR3aa: CASSSGGATGTDTQYF

abundance: NA
j_gene: TRBJ1-1
v_gene: TRBV7-8
d_gene: NA
CDR3nt: TGTGCCAGCAGCCCAGGGTACCGGAACACTGAAGCTTTCTTT
CDR3aa: CASSPGYRNTEAFF